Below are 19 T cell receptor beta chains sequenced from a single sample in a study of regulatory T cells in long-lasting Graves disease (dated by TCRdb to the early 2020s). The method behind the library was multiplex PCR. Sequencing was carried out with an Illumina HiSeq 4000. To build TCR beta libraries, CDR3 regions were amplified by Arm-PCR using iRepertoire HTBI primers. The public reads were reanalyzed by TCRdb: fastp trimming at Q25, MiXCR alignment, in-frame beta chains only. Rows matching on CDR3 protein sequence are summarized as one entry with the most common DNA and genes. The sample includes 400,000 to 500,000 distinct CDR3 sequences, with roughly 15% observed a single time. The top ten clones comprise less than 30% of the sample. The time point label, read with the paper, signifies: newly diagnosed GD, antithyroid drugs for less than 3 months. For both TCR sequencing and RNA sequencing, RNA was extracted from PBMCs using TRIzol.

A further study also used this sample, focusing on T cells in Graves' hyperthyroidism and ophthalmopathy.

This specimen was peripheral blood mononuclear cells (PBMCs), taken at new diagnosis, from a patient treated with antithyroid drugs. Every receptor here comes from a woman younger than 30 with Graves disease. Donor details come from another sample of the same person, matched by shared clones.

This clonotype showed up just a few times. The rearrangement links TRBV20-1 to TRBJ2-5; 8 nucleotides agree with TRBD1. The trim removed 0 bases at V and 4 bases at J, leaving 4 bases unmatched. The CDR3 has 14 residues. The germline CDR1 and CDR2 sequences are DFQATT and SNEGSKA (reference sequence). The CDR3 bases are TGCAGTGCTAGAGATTGGGACAGGCCAGAGACCCAGTACTTC. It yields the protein CSARDWDRPETQYF.

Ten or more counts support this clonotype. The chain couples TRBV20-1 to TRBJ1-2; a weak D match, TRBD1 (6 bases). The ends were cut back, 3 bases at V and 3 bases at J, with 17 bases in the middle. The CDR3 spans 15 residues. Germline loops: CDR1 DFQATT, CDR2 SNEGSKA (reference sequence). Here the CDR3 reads CSASKAGRGDYGYTF. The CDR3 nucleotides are TGCAGTGCTAGCAAAGCGGGCAGGGGCGACTATGGCTACACCTTC.

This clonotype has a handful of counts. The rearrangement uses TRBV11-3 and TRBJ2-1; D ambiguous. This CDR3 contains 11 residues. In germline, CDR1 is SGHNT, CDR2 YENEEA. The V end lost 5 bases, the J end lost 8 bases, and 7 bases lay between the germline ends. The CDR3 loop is CASSPADEQFF. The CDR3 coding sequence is TGTGCCAGCAGCCCGGCGGATGAGCAGTTCTTC.

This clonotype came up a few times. The CDR3 nucleotides are TGCAGTGCTAGGTCAGGGGGAAGCTATCAGCCCCAGCATTTT. It translates to CSARSGGSYQPQHF. The V and J genes are TRBV20-1 and TRBJ1-5; TRBD1 matches at 7 bases. Germline trimming cut 3 bases from V and 5 bases from J; bases unmatched to any gene: 7. Germline loops: CDR1 DFQATT, CDR2 SNEGSKA (reference sequence). The CDR3 extends over 14 amino acids.

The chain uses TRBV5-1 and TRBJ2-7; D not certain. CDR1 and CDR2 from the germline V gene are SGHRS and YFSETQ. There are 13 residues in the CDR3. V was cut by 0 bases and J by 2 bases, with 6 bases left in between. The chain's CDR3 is CASSLEVPYEQYF. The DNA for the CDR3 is TGCGCCAGCAGCTTGGAAGTGCCCTACGAGCAGTACTTC. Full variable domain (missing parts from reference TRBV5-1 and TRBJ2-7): KAGVTQTPRYLIKTRGQQVTLSCSPISGHRSVSWYQQTPGQGLQFLFEYFSETQRNKGNFPGRFSGRQFSNSRSEMNVSTLELGDSALYLCASSLEVPYEQYFGPGTRLTVT.

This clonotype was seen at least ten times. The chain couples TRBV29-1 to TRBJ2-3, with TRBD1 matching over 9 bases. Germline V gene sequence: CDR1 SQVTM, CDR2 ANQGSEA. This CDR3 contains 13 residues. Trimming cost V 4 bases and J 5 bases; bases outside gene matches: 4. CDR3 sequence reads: CSVVDRGGDTQYF. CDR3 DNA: TGCAGCGTTGTCGACAGGGGGGGAGATACGCAGTATTTT.

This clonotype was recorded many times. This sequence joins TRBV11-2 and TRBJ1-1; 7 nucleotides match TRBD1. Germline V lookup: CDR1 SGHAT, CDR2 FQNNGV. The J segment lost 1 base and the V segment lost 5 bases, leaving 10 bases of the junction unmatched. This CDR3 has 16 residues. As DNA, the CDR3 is TGTGCCAGCAGCCACCGAGGGGGCGGTCAGAACACTGAAGCTTTCTTT. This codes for CASSHRGGGQNTEAFF.

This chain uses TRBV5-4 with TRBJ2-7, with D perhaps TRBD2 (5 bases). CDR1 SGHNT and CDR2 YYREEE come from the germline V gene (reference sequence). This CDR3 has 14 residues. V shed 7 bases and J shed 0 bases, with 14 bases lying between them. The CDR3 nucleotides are TGTGCCAGCCAAGCCAGAGGGAGCTCCTACGAGCAGTACTTC. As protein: CASQARGSSYEQYF. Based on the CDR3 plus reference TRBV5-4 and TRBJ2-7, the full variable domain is ETGVTQSPTHLIKTRGQQVTLRCSSQSGHNTVSWYQQALGQGPQFIFQYYREEENGRGNFPPRFSGLQFPNYSSELNVNALELDDSALYLCASQARGSSYEQYFGPGTRLTVT.

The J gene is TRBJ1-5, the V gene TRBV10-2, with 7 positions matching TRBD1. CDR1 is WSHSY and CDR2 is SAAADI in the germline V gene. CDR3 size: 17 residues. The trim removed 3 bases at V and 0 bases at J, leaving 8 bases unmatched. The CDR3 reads CASSEKRQGLSNQPQHF. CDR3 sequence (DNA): TGCGCCAGCAGTGAAAAAAGACAGGGCCTTAGCAATCAGCCCCAGCATTTT.

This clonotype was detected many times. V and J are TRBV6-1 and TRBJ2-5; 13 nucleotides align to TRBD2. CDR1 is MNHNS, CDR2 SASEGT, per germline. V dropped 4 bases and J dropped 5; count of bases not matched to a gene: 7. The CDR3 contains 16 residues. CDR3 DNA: TGTGCCAGCAGTGGTGGACTAGCGGGAGCGCTGGAGACCCAGTACTTC. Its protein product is CASSGGLAGALETQYF.

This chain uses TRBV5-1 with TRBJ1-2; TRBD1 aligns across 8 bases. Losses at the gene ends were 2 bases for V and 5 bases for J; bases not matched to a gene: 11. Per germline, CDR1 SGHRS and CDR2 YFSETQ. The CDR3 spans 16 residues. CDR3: CASSLGQGRIRYGYTF. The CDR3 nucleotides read TGCGCCAGCAGCTTAGGACAGGGAAGAATTCGATATGGCTACACCTTC.

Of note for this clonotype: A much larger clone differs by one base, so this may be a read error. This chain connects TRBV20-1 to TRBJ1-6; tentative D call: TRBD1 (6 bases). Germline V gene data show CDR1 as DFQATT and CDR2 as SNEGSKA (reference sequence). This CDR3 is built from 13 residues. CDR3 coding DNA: TGCAGTGCGTGGACAGACCCAAATTCACTCCTCCACTTT. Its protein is CSAWTDPNSLLHF.

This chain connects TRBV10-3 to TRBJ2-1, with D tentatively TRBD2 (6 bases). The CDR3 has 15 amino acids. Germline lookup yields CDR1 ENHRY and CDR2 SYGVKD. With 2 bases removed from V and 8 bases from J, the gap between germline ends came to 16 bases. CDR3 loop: CAISEASERGHEQFF. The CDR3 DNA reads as TGTGCCATCAGTGAGGCTAGCGAAAGGGGTCATGAGCAGTTCTTC.

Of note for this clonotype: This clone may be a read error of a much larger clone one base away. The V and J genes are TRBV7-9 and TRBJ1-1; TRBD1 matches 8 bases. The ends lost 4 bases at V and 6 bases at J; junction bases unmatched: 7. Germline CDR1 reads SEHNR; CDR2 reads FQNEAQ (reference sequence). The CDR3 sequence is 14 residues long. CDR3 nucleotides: TGTGCCAGCAGCTCACAGGGGGACCACGCTGAAGCTTTCTTT. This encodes CASSSQGDHAEAFF.

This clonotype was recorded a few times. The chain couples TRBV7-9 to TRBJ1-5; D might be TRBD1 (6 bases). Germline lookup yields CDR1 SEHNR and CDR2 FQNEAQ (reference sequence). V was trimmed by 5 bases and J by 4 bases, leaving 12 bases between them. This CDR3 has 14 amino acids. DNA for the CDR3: TGTGCCAGCAGCCATCCAGGGGAGAATCAGCCCCAGCATTTT. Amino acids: CASSHPGENQPQHF.

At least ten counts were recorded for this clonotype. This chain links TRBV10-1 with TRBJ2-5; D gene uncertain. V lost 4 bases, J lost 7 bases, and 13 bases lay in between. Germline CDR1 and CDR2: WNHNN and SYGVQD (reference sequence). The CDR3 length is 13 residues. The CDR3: CASSGDQTGTQYF. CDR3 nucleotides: TGCGCCAGCAGTGGGGATCAAACCGGGACCCAGTACTTC.

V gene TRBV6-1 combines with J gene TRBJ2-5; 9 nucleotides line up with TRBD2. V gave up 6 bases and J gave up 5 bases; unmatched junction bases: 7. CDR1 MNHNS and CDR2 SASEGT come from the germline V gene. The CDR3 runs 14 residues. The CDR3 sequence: CASRGLAGRETQYF. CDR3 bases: TGTGCCAGCAGAGGCCTAGCGGGAAGGGAGACCCAGTACTTC.

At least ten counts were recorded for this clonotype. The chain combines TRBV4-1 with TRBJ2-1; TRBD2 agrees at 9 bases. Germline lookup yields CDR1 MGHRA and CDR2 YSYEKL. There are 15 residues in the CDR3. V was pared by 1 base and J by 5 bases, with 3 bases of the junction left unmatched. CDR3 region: CASSQALAGHNEQFF. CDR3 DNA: TGCGCCAGCAGCCAAGCTCTAGCGGGACACAATGAGCAGTTCTTC.

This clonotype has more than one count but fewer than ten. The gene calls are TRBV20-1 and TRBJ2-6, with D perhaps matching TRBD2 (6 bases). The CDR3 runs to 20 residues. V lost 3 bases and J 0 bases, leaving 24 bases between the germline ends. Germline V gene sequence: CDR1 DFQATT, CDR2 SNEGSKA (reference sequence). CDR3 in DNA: TGCAGTGCTAGCTCTAAACGCGGGGTTGGCGGCCTCTCTGGGGCCAACGTCCTGACTTTC. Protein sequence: CSASSKRGVGGLSGANVLTF.